The rows below give T cell receptor beta chains drawn from one sample of a study of CD8 T cells in Susac syndrome. TCRdb re-called the immunoSEQ multiplex PCR reads with MiXCR, one entry per CDR3 protein. Among about 120,000 distinct CDR3 sequences listed, around 93% were seen once. The sequenced material came from CD8+ T cells from PBMCs. The receptors shown here come from a human donor in good health. The CDR3 runs from the conserved cysteine through the conserved F or W. Each record gives: clone size, J gene, V gene, D gene, CDR3 DNA, CDR3 protein. D genes are given only for firm matches. Clone size is stated in some rows and not others, as once, few, many or a class when expanded.

NA,TRBJ2-4,TRBV7-9,TRBD1,TGTGCCAGCAGCTTAGACCCGACAGGGAGAGTGAACATTCAGTACTTC,CASSLDPTGRVNIQYF
NA,TRBJ1-1,TRBV12-3/TRBV12-4,NA,TGTGCCAGCAGTTTTGAGGGGAACACTGAAGCTTTCTTT,CASSFEGNTEAFF
NA,TRBJ2-2,TRBV5-6,NA,TGTGCCAGCAGCTTGTTCATGGACACCGGGGAGCTGTTTTTT,CASSLFMDTGELFF
NA,TRBJ2-7,TRBV29-1,NA,TGCAGCGCGGGCAGGGCCAACTACGAGCAGTACTTC,CSAGRANYEQYF
NA,TRBJ2-2,TRBV15,TRBD2,TGTGCCACCAGCCGAGAATTCGGGGGGACCGGGGAGCTGTTTTTT,CATSREFGGTGELFF
NA,TRBJ2-7,TRBV29-1,TRBD1,TGCAGCTACGTTGGCGACAGGGTCTACGAGCAGTACTTC,CSYVGDRVYEQYF
NA,TRBJ2-1,TRBV6-2/TRBV6-3,TRBD2,TGTGCCAGCAGTTACGGGCTAGCGGGAGTATTTCACAATGAGCAGTTCTTC,CASSYGLAGVFHNEQFF
NA,TRBJ1-1,TRBV29-1,NA,TGCAGCGGTTCCGGGGGGACAAACACTGAAGCTTTCTTT,CSGSGGTNTEAFF
NA,TRBJ1-5,TRBV7-8,NA,TGTGCCAGCAGCTCCCGGGACCCCGGGGCTAGCAATCAGCCCCAGCATTTT,CASSSRDPGASNQPQHF
once,TRBJ2-3,TRBV29-1,TRBD2,TGCAGCGTTGATCCCCCCCGGCGGGGGAGCACAGATACGCAGTATTTT,CSVDPPRRGSTDTQYF
NA,TRBJ2-2,TRBV7-9,TRBD2,TGTGCCAGCAGCTCGATAGCGGGGACAAACACCGGGGAGCTGTTTTTT,CASSSIAGTNTGELFF
few,TRBJ2-7,TRBV7-9,TRBD2,TGTGCCAGCAGCTCTTCCTGGCTAGCGGGAGGGCTCTCCTACGAGCAGTACTTC,CASSSSWLAGGLSYEQYF
NA,TRBJ2-5,TRBV7-2,TRBD2,TGTGCCAGCAGCTCTAGGACTAGACAAGAGACCCAGTACTTC,CASSSRTRQETQYF
NA,TRBJ1-4,TRBV18,NA,TGTGCCAGCTCGGAAGTGGCCGGGCATAATGAAAAACTGTTTTTT,CASSEVAGHNEKLFF
NA,TRBJ1-5,TRBV6-2/TRBV6-3,NA,TGTGCCAGCAGTTACCAGACGGGACAGCCCCAGCATTTT,CASSYQTGQPQHF
NA,TRBJ1-1,TRBV10-3,NA,TGTGCCATCAGTGAGGACAGATTGAACACTGAAGCTTTCTTT,CAISEDRLNTEAFF
NA,TRBJ2-2,TRBV9,TRBD1,TGTGCCAGCAGCGGGACAGGGGGGACCGGGGAGCTGTTTTTT,CASSGTGGTGELFF
NA,TRBJ2-1,TRBV20-1,NA,TGCAGTGCCCCCTTAGTGGGGGGGCCCGGGCAGTTCTTC,CSAPLVGGPGQFF
NA,TRBJ2-7,TRBV20-1,NA,TGCAGTGCTAGGAGGCAGGTTATCGACGAGCAGTACTTC,CSARRQVIDEQYF
once,TRBJ1-3,TRBV10-3,NA,TGTGCCATCAGTGACGGGTCCTCTGGAAACACCATATATTTT,CAISDGSSGNTIYF
NA,TRBJ2-7,TRBV20-1,TRBD2,TGCAGTGCTGGGCCCCGGGAGGGAAACGAGCAGTACTTC,CSAGPREGNEQYF
NA,TRBJ2-1,TRBV9,NA,TGTGCCAGCAGCGTAGGTGGCTCCTACAATGAGCAGTTCTTC,CASSVGGSYNEQFF
NA,TRBJ2-3,TRBV13,NA,TGTGCCAGCAGCTCGGACGGCTCTCTAGCAGATACGCAGTATTTT,CASSSDGSLADTQYF
NA,TRBJ2-1,TRBV27,TRBD2,TGTGCCAGCACCCAGAGCGGGAGTTACAATGAGCAGTTCTTC,CASTQSGSYNEQFF
NA,TRBJ2-2,TRBV4-1,TRBD2,TGCGCCAGCAGCCCGGGACTAGCGGGAAACACCGGGGAGCTGTTTTTT,CASSPGLAGNTGELFF
NA,TRBJ1-2,TRBV14,NA,TGTGCCAGCAGCCAAGAAATGGGACGAGGTGGCTACACCTTC,CASSQEMGRGGYTF
NA,TRBJ1-2,TRBV5-1,NA,TGCGCCAGCAGCTTGTTCACCCCACTGGACTATGGCTACACCTTC,CASSLFTPLDYGYTF
NA,TRBJ2-4,TRBV20-1,TRBD2,TGCAGTGCTTCCGGCAGCGGGGGGTCCAAAAACATTCAGTACTTC,CSASGSGGSKNIQYF
NA,TRBJ1-5,TRBV7-2,NA,TGTGCCAGCAGCGCGGCGGGACGGGGAACCAATCAGCCCCAGCATTTT,CASSAAGRGTNQPQHF
NA,TRBJ2-5,TRBV7-2,TRBD2,TGTGCCAGCAGCTTTGGTCTAGCGGGAATGAGGCAAGAGACCCAGTACTTC,CASSFGLAGMRQETQYF
NA,TRBJ2-3,TRBV10-3,TRBD1,TGTGCCATCAGGGATCTCGAGGGGGCCAAAGATACGCAGTATTTT,CAIRDLEGAKDTQYF
NA,TRBJ2-1,TRBV9,TRBD2,TGTGCCAGCAGCGTACCTAGCGGGGCCTCCTACAATGAGCAGTTCTTC,CASSVPSGASYNEQFF
NA,TRBJ2-2,TRBV6-2/TRBV6-3,TRBD1,TGTGCCAGCAGCCGGACAGGGGTTGCCGGGGAGCTGTTTTTT,CASSRTGVAGELFF
NA,TRBJ2-7,TRBV20-1,TRBD2,TGCAGTGCTAGGATGACTAGCGGGAGAAGCGAGCAGTACTTC,CSARMTSGRSEQYF
NA,TRBJ2-2,TRBV7-2,NA,TGTGCCAGCAGCCCACACCGCACCGGGGAGCTGTTTTTT,CASSPHRTGELFF
NA,TRBJ2-7,TRBV19,NA,TGTGCCAGTAGTAATCATCCGGTAAGCTCCTACGAGCAGTACTTC,CASSNHPVSSYEQYF
NA,TRBJ1-4,TRBV6-5,NA,TGTGCCAGCAGTTATGCAGGGACAAGAGATGAAAAACTGTTTTTT,CASSYAGTRDEKLFF
NA,TRBJ1-6,TRBV19,NA,TGTGCCAGTAGTATACGGGCCGAGTTGCGGGAGGGGAATTCACCCCTCCACTTT,CASSIRAELREGNSPLHF
NA,TRBJ2-7,TRBV7-9,NA,TGTGCCAGCGAGTTAGACTCCTACGAGCAGTACTTC,CASELDSYEQYF
NA,TRBJ2-1,TRBV29-1,NA,TGCAGCGGAGAGGGACTGCATCACTACAATGAGCAGTTCTTC,CSGEGLHHYNEQFF
NA,TRBJ2-7,TRBV5-1,NA,TGCGCCAGCAGTGGTCAGACCTACGAGCAGTACTTC,CASSGQTYEQYF
NA,TRBJ1-2,TRBV6-4,NA,TGTGCCAGCAGTAAGACGGGAGGGTATGGCTACACCTTC,CASSKTGGYGYTF
NA,TRBJ2-2,TRBV7-2,NA,TGTGCCAGCAGCTTAGAGGGGACCCTGAACACCGGGGAGCTGTTTTTT,CASSLEGTLNTGELFF
NA,TRBJ1-1,TRBV5-1,NA,TGCGCCAGCACCCGGGACGAGGGCTACACTGAAGCTTTCTTT,CASTRDEGYTEAFF
NA,TRBJ2-2,TRBV12-3/TRBV12-4,NA,TGTGCCAGCAATAGGGGTAACACCGGGGAGCTGTTTTTT,CASNRGNTGELFF
NA,TRBJ2-7,TRBV6-5,NA,TGTGCCAGCAGTTACTCTGATGGCTCCTACGAGCAGTACTTC,CASSYSDGSYEQYF
NA,TRBJ1-1,TRBV15,NA,TGTGCCACTTCGCTGTTGAACACTGAAGCTTTCTTT,CATSLLNTEAFF
once,TRBJ2-1,TRBV3-1,NA,TGTGCCAGCAGCCATCCGGGCAGGGTCGGTAATGAGCAGTTCTTC,CASSHPGRVGNEQFF